A single sample is the source of the 15 T cell receptor beta chains below, sequenced in a study of blood T cell repertoires in COVID-19. Produced via immunoSEQ multiplex PCR; TCRdb's table is partial and in-frame only. The sample holds 220,000 or so clones; around 80% are singletons and the top ten take 15% to 20%. The sample taken for sequencing was peripheral blood. Receptors were obtained from a man aged 30 to 39 with active or convalescent COVID-19.

The CDR3 bases are TGTGCCAGCAGCTTAGGCCCTATGTCCTACGAGCAGTACTTC. Its translation is CASSLGPMSYEQYF. The chain joins TRBV7-9 to TRBJ2-7; D gene unclear. The V gene lost 1 base and the J gene lost 1 base, with 8 bases spanning the gap. The germline gives CDR1 SEHNR, CDR2 FQNEAQ (reference sequence). The length of the CDR3 is 14 residues.

The genes are TRBV18 and TRBJ2-1; TRBD2 might be the D (5 bases). V shed 6 bases and J shed 4 bases, with 19 bases lying between them. This CDR3 has 16 amino acids. Germline V lookup: CDR1 KGHSH, CDR2 LQKENI. CDR3 in DNA: TGTGCCAGCTCTTCCGGGGTCCCTGGAGTTTACAATGAGCAGTTCTTC. This translates into CASSSGVPGVYNEQFF.

J is TRBJ1-4 and V is TRBV2; TRBD1 agrees at 7 bases. Losses at the gene ends were 1 base for V and 8 bases for J; bases not matched to a gene: 10. The CDR3 totals 16 residues. Germline CDR1 and CDR2: SNHLY and FYNNEI. The CDR3 DNA reads as TGTGCCAGCAGTGAAGGGCACAGGGGAAAGGAAGAAAAACTGTTTTTT. It encodes CASSEGHRGKEEKLFF.

The V and J genes are TRBV3-1 (or the pseudogene TRBV3-2) and TRBJ2-2; a possible D gene is TRBD2 (5 bases). V was clipped by 2 bases and J by 6 bases, with 10 bases between them. The CDR3 loop spans 14 amino acids. Germline V gene data show CDR1 as LGHDT and CDR2 as YNNKEL (reference sequence). CDR3 protein: CASSQSRGSGELFF. The CDR3, as DNA: TGTGCCAGCAGCCAAAGCCGGGGTTCCGGGGAGCTGTTTTTT.

This sequence joins TRBV7-2 and TRBJ1-4; the D is unclear. The CDR3 is made up of 15 amino acids. From germline, CDR1 is SGHTA and CDR2 FQGNSA. Trimming removed 6 bases at V and 7 bases at J, with 18 bases between. The CDR3 sequence: CASSLAAGIGEKLFF. The CDR3 DNA is TGTGCCAGCAGTCTAGCGGCGGGGATCGGTGAAAAACTGTTTTTT.

The sample holds a few counts of this clone. Germline is not matched at one junction end, which may reflect a read error. The chain has TRBV10-3 and TRBJ1-5; weak D call: TRBD1 (6 bases). CDR3 length: 14 amino acids. CDR1 is ENHRY and CDR2 is SYGVKD in the germline V gene. The CDR3 DNA is TGTGCCATAAGTGAGGATGGCAGGGGTGGGCCCCAGCATTTT. It translates to CAISEDGRGGPQHF.

The V gene is TRBV19, the J gene TRBJ2-1, with 8 bases identical to TRBD2. The CDR3 has 15 amino acids. Per the germline V gene, CDR1 is LNHDA and CDR2 is SQIVND (reference sequence). With 7 bases clipped from V and 6 bases from J, the junction kept 11 bases outside the gene matches. The CDR3, as DNA: TGTGCCAGTATGGGGGGTCGGGAGGGCCTCAATGAGCAGTTCTTC. It encodes CASMGGREGLNEQFF.

The chain couples TRBV7-2 to TRBJ1-2; 12 nucleotides match TRBD1. CDR3 length: 17 amino acids. The trim removed 4 bases at V and 8 bases at J, leaving 14 bases unmatched. Germline V gives CDR1 SGHTA, CDR2 FQGNSA. The CDR3 reads CASSSRGTGGLRRGYTF. The CDR3 DNA sequence: TGTGCCAGCAGCTCCCGAGGGACAGGGGGCCTACGCCGAGGCTACACCTTC.

V gene TRBV6-5 combines with J gene TRBJ1-5, with 9 bases lining up with TRBD1. The length of the CDR3 is 14 residues. Germline trimming cut 6 bases from V and 9 bases from J; bases unmatched to any gene: 9. The germline gives CDR1 MNHEY, CDR2 SVGAGI. The CDR3: CASSNRDRARPQHF. The DNA for the CDR3 is TGTGCCAGCAGCAACCGGGACAGGGCCAGGCCCCAGCATTTT.

The chain uses TRBV19 and TRBJ1-3; 7 nucleotides line up with TRBD1. Germline-derived CDR1 and CDR2 are LNHDA and SQIVND (reference sequence). V lost 10 bases to trimming and J lost 0 bases; unmatched junction nucleotides: 3. The CDR3 is 13 amino acids. The CDR3 loop is CAIRDSSGNTIYF. DNA for the CDR3: TGTGCCATCCGGGACAGCTCTGGAAACACCATATATTTT.

For the CDR3, the DNA is TGTGCCTGGAGTTCCCCAGGACAGGGTTTTTACGAGCAGTACTTC. Protein product: CAWSSPGQGFYEQYF. The V gene is TRBV30, the J gene TRBJ2-7; 8 bases align to TRBD1. With V trimmed by 2 bases and J by 4 bases, 10 bases remained unmatched. CDR3 length: 15 residues. CDR1 is GTSNPN and CDR2 is SVGIG in the germline V gene (reference sequence).

This clone has only one observation. This chain uses TRBV19 with TRBJ2-3, with no clear D. This CDR3 comprises 14 residues. Germline CDR1 and CDR2: LNHDA and SQIVND (reference sequence). V was pared by 3 bases and J by 2 bases, with 9 bases between. CDR3 in amino acids: CASSIPGLTDTQYF. The CDR3 bases are TGTGCCAGTAGTATCCCAGGCCTCACAGATACGCAGTATTTT.

V and J are TRBV5-1 and TRBJ1-6, with D maybe TRBD1 (5 bases). The germline CDR1 and CDR2 sequences are SGHRS and YFSETQ. The CDR3 extends over 15 amino acids. V lost 1 base to trimming and J lost 8 bases, with 13 bases between them. The CDR3, as DNA: TGCGCCAGCAGCTTGAGGGCAGGAGGGGATTCACCCCTCCACTTT. Protein sequence: CASSLRAGGDSPLHF.

The CDR3 protein is CASSFSGDYGYTF. The CDR3 DNA follows: TGTGCCAGCAGCTTTTCCGGAGACTATGGCTACACCTTC. The rearrangement uses TRBV5-6 and TRBJ1-2; D not certain. Trimming shortened V by 2 bases and J by 3 bases, and 8 bases separated the two germline ends. The length of the CDR3 is 13 residues. The germline CDR1 and CDR2 sequences are SGHDT and YYEEEE.

The sample holds a few counts of this clone. The V call is TRBV28, the J call TRBJ2-7, with 7 bases that match TRBD1. Germline loops: CDR1 MDHEN, CDR2 SYDVKM. V gave up 6 bases and J gave up 6 bases; unmatched junction bases: 5. The CDR3 is 12 residues long. The CDR3 loop reads CASRRQGLEQYF. The CDR3 bases are TGTGCCAGCAGACGACAGGGCCTCGAGCAGTACTTC.